The rows below give T cell receptor beta chains drawn from one sample of a study of blood T cell repertoires in COVID-19. The data were produced by immunoSEQ multiplex PCR, yet TCRdb's version contains in-frame clones alone and is incomplete. Here the sample spans roughly 200,000 clones, around nine tenths being singletons. Sequenced input: peripheral blood. Receptors originate from a man in his sixties who had recovered from COVID-19. CDR3s include the opening cysteine and the closing phenylalanine or tryptophan. Fields, in order: clone size, J gene, V gene, D gene, CDR3 protein, CDR3 DNA. D genes are given only for firm matches. Clone size, where shown, is once, few, many, or a class for clones that have expanded.

abundance: once
j_gene: TRBJ2-2
v_gene: TRBV6-5
d_gene: TRBD1
CDR3aa: CASRTGGRTGELFF
CDR3nt: TGTGCCAGCAGAACAGGGGGCCGCACCGGGGAGCTGTTTTTT

abundance: -
j_gene: TRBJ2-2
v_gene: TRBV13
d_gene: -
CDR3aa: CASSLIAEGNTGELFF
CDR3nt: TGTGCCAGCAGCTTAATAGCGGAAGGGAACACCGGGGAGCTGTTTTTT

abundance: -
j_gene: TRBJ1-6
v_gene: TRBV6-5
d_gene: -
CDR3aa: CATSDSPDSPLHF
CDR3nt: TGTGCCACTTCGGACAGCCCTGATTCACCCCTCCACTTT

abundance: -
j_gene: TRBJ1-3
v_gene: TRBV18
d_gene: TRBD1
CDR3aa: CASSLQGLSSGNTIYF
CDR3nt: TGTGCCAGCTCACTACAGGGGTTATCCTCTGGAAACACCATATATTTT

abundance: -
j_gene: TRBJ1-1
v_gene: TRBV5-4
d_gene: -
CDR3aa: CASSLSRGVNTEAFF
CDR3nt: TGTGCCAGCAGCTTGTCCCGGGGAGTGAACACTGAAGCTTTCTTT

abundance: -
j_gene: TRBJ2-7
v_gene: TRBV7-6
d_gene: -
CDR3aa: CASSSRQGSAGEQYF
CDR3nt: TGTGCCAGCAGCTCAAGACAGGGATCGGCGGGGGAGCAGTACTTC

abundance: -
j_gene: TRBJ2-7
v_gene: TRBV5-1
d_gene: TRBD2
CDR3aa: CASSSVSGSIYEQYF
CDR3nt: TGCGCCAGCAGCTCGGTTAGCGGGAGTATCTACGAGCAGTACTTC

abundance: -
j_gene: TRBJ1-1
v_gene: TRBV9
d_gene: -
CDR3aa: CASSTLRGGTEAFF
CDR3nt: TGTGCCAGCAGCACCCTGAGGGGGGGAACTGAAGCTTTCTTT

abundance: -
j_gene: TRBJ2-7
v_gene: TRBV7-2
d_gene: -
CDR3aa: CASSFGMYEQYF
CDR3nt: TGTGCCAGCAGCTTCGGGATGTACGAGCAGTACTTC

abundance: -
j_gene: TRBJ2-7
v_gene: TRBV5-4
d_gene: TRBD2
CDR3aa: CASSSPTSGGAAEQYF
CDR3nt: TGTGCCAGCAGCTCTCCGACTAGCGGGGGGGCCGCCGAGCAGTACTTC

abundance: -
j_gene: TRBJ2-7
v_gene: TRBV6-4
d_gene: TRBD1
CDR3aa: CASIRPGQGSYF
CDR3nt: TGTGCCAGCATTAGACCGGGACAGGGTTCGTACTTC

abundance: -
j_gene: TRBJ2-3
v_gene: TRBV19
d_gene: -
CDR3aa: CASSIGFTTDTQYF
CDR3nt: TGTGCCAGTAGTATTGGCTTTACGACAGATACGCAGTATTTT

abundance: -
j_gene: TRBJ2-5
v_gene: TRBV2
d_gene: TRBD2
CDR3aa: CASIGTSGKETQYF
CDR3nt: TGTGCCAGCATCGGGACTAGCGGGAAAGAGACCCAGTACTTC

abundance: once
j_gene: TRBJ2-1
v_gene: TRBV2
d_gene: TRBD2
CDR3aa: CASRAGTSAQYNEQFF
CDR3nt: TGTGCCAGCAGGGCCGGGACTAGCGCCCAATACAATGAGCAGTTCTTC

abundance: -
j_gene: TRBJ2-2
v_gene: TRBV6-4
d_gene: -
CDR3aa: CASSFRRLESTGELFF
CDR3nt: TGTGCCAGCAGTTTCCGTCGACTGGAGTCCACCGGGGAGTTGTTTTTT

abundance: -
j_gene: TRBJ1-1
v_gene: TRBV15
d_gene: TRBD1
CDR3aa: CATSRASGTGNTEAFF
CDR3nt: TGTGCCACCAGCAGAGCCTCCGGGACAGGGAACACTGAAGCTTTCTTT

abundance: -
j_gene: TRBJ2-7
v_gene: TRBV28
d_gene: -
CDR3aa: CASSSARSDSYEQYF
CDR3nt: TGTGCCTCGTCCAGCGCTCGCAGCGACTCCTACGAGCAGTACTTC

abundance: -
j_gene: TRBJ1-4
v_gene: TRBV20-1
d_gene: -
CDR3aa: CSASSREKLFF
CDR3nt: TGCAGTGCTTCCTCCAGGGAAAAACTGTTTTTT

abundance: -
j_gene: TRBJ2-5
v_gene: TRBV5-1
d_gene: -
CDR3aa: CASSLAEVETQYF
CDR3nt: TGCGCCAGCAGCTTGGCGGAGGTTGAGACCCAGTACTTC

abundance: once
j_gene: TRBJ2-1
v_gene: TRBV30
d_gene: -
CDR3aa: CAWMGLLGAQFF
CDR3nt: TGTGCCTGGATGGGACTCCTTGGGGCGCAGTTCTTC

abundance: -
j_gene: TRBJ1-5
v_gene: TRBV18
d_gene: -
CDR3aa: CASSLEPDRPQHF
CDR3nt: TGTGCCAGCTCTCTTGAACCAGACAGGCCCCAGCATTTT

abundance: once
j_gene: TRBJ2-1
v_gene: TRBV24-1
d_gene: -
CDR3aa: CATSDTHRAMEQFF
CDR3nt: TGTGCCACCAGTGATACTCACAGGGCTATGGAGCAGTTCTTC

abundance: -
j_gene: TRBJ2-6
v_gene: TRBV5-1
d_gene: TRBD2
CDR3aa: CASSLLAETLSGANVLTF
CDR3nt: TGCGCCAGCAGCTTACTAGCGGAAACCCTCTCTGGGGCCAACGTCCTGACTTTC

abundance: -
j_gene: TRBJ1-6
v_gene: TRBV21-1
d_gene: -
CDR3aa: CASSRDRGHNSPLHF
CDR3nt: TGTGCCAGCAGCAGGGACAGGGGGCATAATTCACCCCTCCACTTT